The 26 T cell receptor beta chains below all came from one sample that was sequenced in a study of blood T cell repertoires in COVID-19. Sequencing used immunoSEQ multiplex PCR; TCRdb keeps in-frame clones, though not all of them. The sample lists 70,000 to 95,000 clones, 70% to 85% occurring once. What was sequenced was peripheral blood. The receptors here all came from a woman aged 45-65 years with acute or convalescent COVID-19.

The chain uses TRBV7-2 and TRBJ2-7; no clear D gene. Germline values: CDR1 SGHTA, CDR2 FQGNSA. Deletions cut 1 base from V and 6 bases from J, with 10 bases between. This CDR3 is built from 13 residues. For the CDR3, the DNA is TGTGCCAGCAGCTTAGAGCACCCTCGCGAGCAGTACTTC. It encodes CASSLEHPREQYF.

This chain uses TRBV3-1 (or the pseudogene TRBV3-2) with TRBJ2-3; 8 nucleotides align to TRBD2. From germline, CDR1 is LGHDT and CDR2 YNNKEL (reference sequence). CDR3 length equals 19 residues. The V and J ends lost 0 bases and 6 bases, in that order; junction bases with no gene match: 17. CDR3 in DNA: TGTGCCAGCAGCCAAGATCCCTTACTAAAAGCGGGGGATAGTGATACGCAGTATTTT. Translating gives CASSQDPLLKAGDSDTQYF.

V gene TRBV5-1 combines with J gene TRBJ1-5; TRBD1 agrees at 8 bases. CDR3 length equals 15 residues. Unmatched junction bases numbered 5, after V lost 0 bases and J lost 6 bases. Looked up from germline, CDR1 is SGHRS and CDR2 is YFSETQ. The CDR3 spells CASSLESGGGQPQHF. In DNA, the CDR3 is TGCGCCAGCAGCTTGGAGTCAGGGGGCGGTCAGCCCCAGCATTTT. The variable domain in full, with the rest retrieved from reference TRBV5-1 and TRBJ1-5, is KAGVTQTPRYLIKTRGQQVTLSCSPISGHRSVSWYQQTPGQGLQFLFEYFSETQRNKGNFPGRFSGRQFSNSRSEMNVSTLELGDSALYLCASSLESGGGQPQHFGDGTRLSIL.

V is TRBV10-3 and J is TRBJ2-1; 8 bases map to TRBD2. CDR3 length: 15 amino acids. Germline V CDR1 and CDR2: ENHRY, SYGVKD. Trimming cost V 2 bases and J 1 base; bases outside gene matches: 1. CDR3 coding DNA: TGTGCCATCAGTGAGACTAGCGGTTCCTACAATGAGCAGTTCTTC. Its protein is CAISETSGSYNEQFF.

This chain joins TRBV4-2 and TRBJ1-1; a weak D match, TRBD1 (5 bases). Germline assignment: CDR1 LGHNA and CDR2 YNFKEQ. V was trimmed by 1 base and J by 7 bases, leaving 10 bases between them. The CDR3 loop spans 13 amino acids. The CDR3 DNA reads as TGTGCCAGCAGCCAAGGTGGGGGGGTTGAAGCTTTCTTT. Translated, it gives CASSQGGGVEAFF.

This clone has a handful of counts. The V gene is TRBV2, the J gene TRBJ1-2; the match to TRBD1 covers 7 bases. Germline lookup yields CDR1 SNHLY and CDR2 FYNNEI. The CDR3 sequence is 14 residues long. V was pared by 4 bases and J by 4 bases, with 6 bases of the junction left unmatched. The CDR3 sequence is CASSGGPGGYGYTF. For the CDR3, the DNA is TGTGCCAGCAGTGGAGGCCCAGGGGGCTATGGCTACACCTTC.

The V call is TRBV5-4, the J call TRBJ2-5, with 8 bases lining up with TRBD2. This CDR3 has 16 amino acids. The junction had 8 bases not matched to a gene; V was cut back by 0 bases and J by 4 bases. The germline CDR1 and CDR2 sequences are SGHNT and YYREEE (reference sequence). The CDR3 is CASSLDAGGRGETQYF. The CDR3 coding sequence is TGTGCCAGCAGCTTGGATGCGGGAGGCCGAGGAGAGACCCAGTACTTC.

The chain employs TRBV12-3 or TRBV12-4 and TRBJ1-2; D uncertain. There are 12 residues in the CDR3. Trimming cost V 6 bases and J 4 bases, with 9 bases left between them. The CDR3 spells CASSQRLYGYTF. Written as DNA, the CDR3 is TGTGCCAGCAGCCAGAGACTCTATGGCTACACCTTC.

This clone came up a few times. The gene calls are TRBV4-3 and TRBJ2-3; TRBD2 matches at 12 bases. The germline CDR1 and CDR2 sequences are LGHNA and YSLEER. This CDR3 spans 16 amino acids. J was trimmed by 2 bases and V by 4 bases; bases with no gene match: 4. The DNA for the CDR3 is TGCGCCAGCAGCCCACTAGCGGGAGGCTACACAGATACGCAGTATTTT. Amino acid sequence: CASSPLAGGYTDTQYF.

This rearrangement joins TRBV7-2 to TRBJ1-1; TRBD1 might be the D (5 bases). V was cut by 1 base and J by 1 base, with 10 bases left in between. The CDR3 loop spans 15 amino acids. From germline, CDR1 is SGHTA and CDR2 FQGNSA. In DNA, the CDR3 is TGTGCCAGCAGCTTAGTTAGACAGCGGAACACTGAAGCTTTCTTT. This gives the protein CASSLVRQRNTEAFF.

The chain carries TRBV4-1 and TRBJ2-7, with D maybe TRBD2 (5 bases). This CDR3 has 14 residues. V shed 3 bases and J shed 3 bases, with 12 bases lying between them. Germline V gene data show CDR1 as MGHRA and CDR2 as YSYEKL. The CDR3 loop is CASSQEATYYEQYF. The CDR3, as DNA: TGCGCCAGCAGCCAGGAGGCCACCTACTACGAGCAGTACTTC.

The genes are TRBV5-8 and TRBJ2-7; D is possibly TRBD1 (5 bases). CDR3 length equals 13 residues. Germline V CDR1 and CDR2: SGHTS, YDEGEE. V was clipped by 7 bases and J by 2 bases, with 13 bases between them. CDR3 DNA sequence: TGTGCCAGCTTACAGGACCCTACCTACGAGCAGTACTTC. Encoded protein: CASLQDPTYEQYF.

The CDR3 coding sequence is TGTGCCAGTAGTACCCTCGGGACAGGGGTTGAAAAACTGTTTTTT. Translating gives CASSTLGTGVEKLFF. The chain couples TRBV19 to TRBJ1-4, with TRBD1 matching over 10 bases. V was pared by 4 bases and J by 7 bases, with 6 bases of the junction left unmatched. Germline-derived CDR1 and CDR2 are LNHDA and SQIVND (reference sequence). The CDR3 has 15 amino acids.

This clone was counted only a few times. The genes are TRBV6-2 or TRBV6-3 and TRBJ2-3; D may be TRBD2 (5 bases). CDR3 length: 17 residues. Trimming shortened V by 4 bases and J by 5 bases, and 22 bases separated the two germline ends. In germline, CDR1 is MNHEY, CDR2 SVGEGT. CDR3: CASSFTVSGPQEDTQYF. Here the CDR3 DNA reads TGTGCCAGCAGTTTCACCGTCAGCGGCCCCCAGGAAGATACGCAGTATTTT.

This sequence joins TRBV7-3 and TRBJ2-3, with a possible D match to TRBD1 (6 bases). V was shortened by 5 bases and J by 2 bases, with 14 bases between the two germline ends. CDR3 length equals 15 residues. CDR1 and CDR2 from the germline V gene are SGHTA and FQGTGA. The CDR3: CASSRRGGDTDTQYF. CDR3 DNA sequence: TGTGCCAGCAGCCGCAGGGGTGGGGACACAGATACGCAGTATTTT.

The chain links TRBV7-9 to TRBJ2-7, with TRBD2 identical over 9 bases. This CDR3 has 14 amino acids. Per the germline V gene, CDR1 is SEHNR and CDR2 is FQNEAQ (reference sequence). Unmatched junction bases numbered 4, after V lost 5 bases and J lost 2 bases. The CDR3 region is CASSLAGGPYEQYF. CDR3 nucleotides: TGTGCCAGCAGCCTGGCGGGGGGGCCCTACGAGCAGTACTTC.

The V call is TRBV9, the J call TRBJ2-1; no definite D call. Trimming took 3 bases from V and 7 from J, leaving 17 bases between them. There are 15 residues in the CDR3. Germline-derived CDR1 and CDR2 are SGDLS and YYNGEE. The CDR3 region is CASSAMSWARNEQFF. CDR3 nucleotide sequence: TGTGCCAGCAGCGCCATGAGCTGGGCGAGAAATGAGCAGTTCTTC.

V gene TRBV19 combines with J gene TRBJ1-4, with D unclear. CDR1 LNHDA and CDR2 SQIVND come from the germline V gene (reference sequence). The CDR3 sequence is 15 residues long. V gave up 7 bases and J gave up 5 bases, with 17 bases separating them. CDR3 protein: CASTTRGRENEKLFF. CDR3 sequence (DNA): TGTGCCAGTACCACCCGCGGTCGAGAGAATGAAAAACTGTTTTTT.

This clone occurred a few times. The chain recombines TRBV7-8 with TRBJ2-7, with TRBD1 as a possible D gene (6 bases). Looked up from germline, CDR1 is SGHVS and CDR2 is FQNEAQ. Trimming shortened V by 5 bases and J by 1 base, and 15 bases separated the two germline ends. The CDR3 sequence is 15 residues long. The CDR3 sequence: CASSQGSGQSYEQYF. DNA of the CDR3: TGTGCCAGCAGCCAAGGTTCTGGACAGTCCTACGAGCAGTACTTC.

The V call is TRBV7-2, the J call TRBJ2-7, with TRBD1 matching 7 bases. Unmatched junction bases numbered 11, after V lost 5 bases and J lost 7 bases. Germline-derived CDR1 and CDR2 are SGHTA and FQGNSA. CDR3 length: 14 residues. The CDR3 reads CASSQGQTSREQYF. For the CDR3, the DNA is TGTGCCAGCAGCCAGGGACAGACTTCGAGAGAGCAGTACTTC.

This clone was counted only a few times. The chain uses TRBV14 and TRBJ2-2; 7 positions agree with TRBD2. J was trimmed by 2 bases and V by 1 base; bases with no gene match: 4. CDR3 length: 16 amino acids. Per the germline V gene, CDR1 is SGHDN and CDR2 is FVKESK. The CDR3 region is CASSQAGLLNTGELFF. The DNA for the CDR3 is TGTGCCAGCAGCCAAGCGGGACTACTAAACACCGGGGAGCTGTTTTTT.

The chain uses TRBV19 and TRBJ2-2, with 8 positions matching TRBD2. Germline V gives CDR1 LNHDA, CDR2 SQIVND (reference sequence). The CDR3 sequence is 14 residues long. With V trimmed by 5 bases and J by 8 bases, 7 bases remained unmatched. For the CDR3, the DNA is TGTGCCAGTAGTTTAGGACTAGCCCGGGGGGAGCTGTTTTTT. This codes for CASSLGLARGELFF.

The chain joins TRBV28 to TRBJ2-7; 8 nucleotides line up with TRBD1. Germline values: CDR1 MDHEN, CDR2 SYDVKM. This CDR3 has 14 residues. The ends lost 6 bases at V and 3 bases at J; junction bases unmatched: 7. The CDR3 DNA is TGTGCCAGCAGAGGGCAGGGGGCTTACTACGAGCAGTACTTC. Its translation: CASRGQGAYYEQYF. Full variable domain (rest looked up from reference TRBV28 and TRBJ2-7): DVKVTQSSRYLVKRTGEKVFLECVQDMDHENMFWYRQDPGLGLRLIYFSYDVKMKEKGDIPEGYSVSREKKERFSLILESASTNQTSMYLCASRGQGAYYEQYFGPGTRLTVT.

The chain links TRBV6-1 to TRBJ1-3; D ambiguous. The CDR3 contains 15 residues. V lost 2 bases, J lost 4 bases, and 12 bases lay in between. Germline V gene lookup returns CDR1 MNHNS and CDR2 SASEGT. The CDR3 sequence is CASSEQAKLGNTIYF. CDR3 nucleotide sequence: TGTGCCAGCAGTGAACAGGCGAAACTCGGAAACACCATATATTTT.

The chain has TRBV12-3 or TRBV12-4 and TRBJ1-2; D gene uncertain. The CDR3 is 13 amino acids. The ends were cut back, 7 bases at V and 6 bases at J, with 15 bases in the middle. CDR3 loop: CASTRRGSNGYTF. CDR3 nucleotide sequence: TGTGCCAGCACCCGTAGAGGGTCCAATGGCTACACCTTC.

The CDR3 region is CASRRTGDSGNTIYF. The DNA of the CDR3 is TGTGCCAGCAGGAGAACAGGAGACTCTGGAAACACCATATATTTT. The V gene is TRBV13, the J gene TRBJ1-3, with D possibly being TRBD1 (5 bases). Trimming removed 6 bases from V and 0 bases from J, with 12 bases in between. The CDR3 consists of 15 residues. Germline lookup yields CDR1 PRHDT and CDR2 FYEKMQ (reference sequence).